A selection of T cell receptor beta chains follows, all from one sample in a study of blood T cell repertoires in COVID-19. Profiled with immunoSEQ multiplex PCR; TCRdb holds only in-frame clones, not every one. The sample shows roughly 250,000 clones, about four fifths of them seen only once. Sequenced sample: peripheral blood. Receptors were obtained from a man between 45 and 60 years old with active or convalescent COVID-19. Each CDR3 is given with its conserved first and last residue. A D gene is named only where the DNA matches it firmly. Some rows mark clone size as missing; the rest say once, few, many or name a class of expanded clone.

V	size	J	D	CDR3	DNA
TRBV6-5	-	TRBJ1-6	-	CASSSTGREGSPLHF	TGTGCCAGCAGTTCCACAGGGCGTGAAGGATCACCCCTCCACTTT
TRBV4-2	-	TRBJ2-2	-	CASSQGAATGELFF	TGTGCCAGCAGCCAAGGAGCGGCCACCGGGGAGCTGTTTTTT
TRBV10-3	-	TRBJ2-2	TRBD2	CAISDNAGGSTGELFF	TGTGCCATCAGTGATAACGCGGGGGGCTCCACCGGGGAGCTGTTTTTT
TRBV5-6	-	TRBJ1-1	-	CASSLWAGEAFF	TGTGCCAGCAGCTTGTGGGCAGGTGAAGCTTTCTTT
TRBV18	-	TRBJ2-7	-	CASSRPDYSYEQYF	TGTGCCAGCTCACGACCGGACTATTCCTACGAGCAGTACTTC
TRBV10-3	-	TRBJ2-2	-	CAIGFEGNTGELFF	TGTGCCATCGGGTTCGAGGGAAACACCGGGGAGCTGTTTTTT
TRBV7-8	-	TRBJ1-2	TRBD1	CASSLARTGPHGYTF	TGTGCCAGCAGCTTAGCGCGGACAGGGCCCCATGGCTACACCTTC
TRBV7-6	-	TRBJ1-5	TRBD1	CASSLEAGGHQPQHF	TGTGCCAGCAGCTTAGAGGCAGGGGGGCATCAGCCCCAGCATTTT
TRBV13	-	TRBJ2-5	-	CASSFRRSRETQYF	TGTGCCAGCAGCTTTCGGCGGTCCCGGGAGACCCAGTACTTC
TRBV5-1	-	TRBJ1-1	-	CASAPWWLDNAEAFF	TGCGCCAGCGCTCCATGGTGGCTGGACAACGCTGAAGCTTTCTTT
TRBV5-6	-	TRBJ2-7	TRBD1	CASSLSGQGWYEQYF	TGTGCCAGCAGCTTATCGGGACAGGGGTGGTACGAGCAGTACTTC
TRBV27	-	TRBJ2-7	-	CASSLSPEDSSYEQYF	TGTGCCAGCAGTTTATCCCCCGAGGACAGCTCCTACGAGCAGTACTTC
TRBV5-4	-	TRBJ1-4	-	CASSFRGQNEKLFF	TGTGCCAGCAGCTTCAGGGGTCAGAATGAAAAACTGTTTTTT
TRBV28	-	TRBJ1-2	-	CASSPLTVRGYGYTF	TGTGCCAGCAGTCCTCTGACAGTCAGGGGTTACGGCTACACCTTC
TRBV6-1	few	TRBJ1-2	-	CASSEARTSYGYTF	TGTGCCAGCAGTGAAGCGAGGACAAGCTATGGCTACACCTTC
TRBV5-6	few	TRBJ1-1	-	CASSRDTRTEAFF	TGTGCCAGCAGTAGGGACACCCGGACTGAAGCTTTCTTT
TRBV7-2	-	TRBJ1-2	-	CASSFTGRGHGYTF	TGTGCCAGCAGCTTTACAGGGAGAGGACATGGCTACACCTTC
TRBV2	-	TRBJ1-4	TRBD1	CASKGQINEKLFF	TGTGCCAGCAAGGGACAGATTAATGAAAAACTGTTTTTT
TRBV19	-	TRBJ2-1	TRBD1	CASSIPPGQGVRSYNEQFF	TGTGCCAGTAGTATTCCACCGGGACAGGGGGTCCGCTCCTACAATGAGCAGTTCTTC
TRBV2	-	TRBJ2-2	-	CASSFIGQGITGELFF	TGTGCCAGCAGCTTCATTGGGCAGGGGATAACCGGGGAGCTGTTTTTT
TRBV5-6	once	TRBJ2-7	TRBD1	CASSSSGQGPYEQYF	TGTGCCAGCAGCTCCTCGGGACAGGGCCCCTACGAGCAGTACTTC
TRBV27	few	TRBJ2-7	-	CASSFEPEQYF	TGTGCCAGCAGTTTCGAGCCCGAGCAGTACTTC
TRBV2	-	TRBJ2-2	TRBD1	CASRARDRNTGELFF	TGTGCCAGCAGGGCCCGGGACAGGAACACCGGGGAGCTGTTTTTT
TRBV7-6	once	TRBJ2-4	-	CASSWTVKNIQYF	TGTGCCAGCTCTTGGACAGTAAAAAACATTCAGTACTTC
TRBV5-6	-	TRBJ2-6	-	CASRSSGANVLTF	TGTGCCAGCAGGAGCTCTGGGGCCAACGTCCTGACTTTC
TRBV19	-	TRBJ1-3	-	CASSGHRGGNTIYF	TGTGCCAGTAGTGGACACCGTGGAGGAAACACCATATATTTT